This TCR beta chain was recorded in a study of human T cells and chemical hapten exposure. The wider study: Patients, chiefly female, had alopecia areata, totalis or universalis.

Trimming took off 4 bases at V and 4 bases at J, with 10 bases between the two ends. CDR1 is KGHSH and CDR2 is LQKENI in the germline V gene. This CDR3 has 13 residues. Time point in this sample: patch test 3, about 24 weeks after DPC sensitization. The treatment is: therapeutic diphenylcyclopropenone sensitization with weekly scalp DPC. Via MiXCR, TCRdb re-called the RACE reads, giving one row per CDR3 protein. The table lists 60,000 to 65,000 distinct CDR3 sequences, roughly 11% of them singletons, with less than 2.5% in the top ten. This TCR was sampled from a woman aged 30 to 39 with alopecia areata. Some clones in this sample may be carry-over from other donors' samples. The V gene is TRBV18, the J gene TRBJ2-5; tentatively, D is TRBD1 (6 bases). The sequenced sample was whole blood, obtained in connection with sensitization to the hapten diphenylcyclopropenone (DPC). DNA for the CDR3: TGTGCCAGCTCACGGTCAGGGGCAGAGACCCAGTACTTC. This encodes CASSRSGAETQYF.